This TCR beta chain originates from a study of blood T cell repertoires in COVID-19. Study-wide background: The United States, Italy and Spain were the sources of the acute and convalescent COVID-19 samples. T cells, B-cell-depleted T cells, or PBMCs provided the cDNA or gDNA that served as material.

As processed by the authors: Amplifying reference gene primers gave estimates of nucleated cell counts. TCRdb's copy holds only in-frame clones and misses some; the assay was immunoSEQ multiplex PCR. That table gives V, J and clone size, and the DNA gave D and trimming. This sample has some 140,000 clones, with around four fifths found just once. The germline CDR1 and CDR2 sequences are SGHAT and FQNNGV. V lost 1 base and J lost 0; bases outside the gene matches: 5. The CDR3 loop spans 16 amino acids. The TCR originated in a human donor in a cohort sampled during active COVID-19. Sequencing was done on a sample of peripheral blood. This chain connects TRBV11-2 to TRBJ2-5; TRBD2 agrees at 7 bases. The CDR3 region is CASSLGTSVYQETQYF. The CDR3 DNA reads TGTGCCAGCAGCTTAGGGACTAGTGTCTACCAAGAGACCCAGTACTTC. Drawing the rest from reference TRBV11-2 and TRBJ2-5, the complete variable domain is EAGVAQSPRYKIIEKRQSVAFWCNPISGHATLYWYQQILGQGPKLLIQFQNNGVVDDSQLPKDRFSAERLKGVDSTLKIQPAKLEDSAVYLCASSLGTSVYQETQYFGPGTRLLVL.